A single sample gave rise to the 5 T cell receptor beta chains below, sequenced in a study of shared clonotypes between healthy human individuals. The table came from immunoSEQ multiplex PCR; TCRdb's copy has only in-frame clones and leaves some out. The repertoire includes some 1.5 million clones, around 97% of them detected once, and over 1% sits in the top ten. Sequenced sample: naive CD4+ T cells sorted from blood. Regarding subset: CD45RA+ positively selected. The receptors shown here come from a man aged 30-40 years in good health.

Only a few counts were recorded for this clone. CDR3 loop: CASSPRKSQPQHF. Written as DNA, the CDR3 is TGTGCCAGCAGCCCTCGGAAGAGTCAGCCCCAGCATTTT. The V gene is TRBV2, the J gene TRBJ1-5; D ambiguous. The CDR3 totals 13 residues. Germline V gives CDR1 SNHLY, CDR2 FYNNEI. V was pared by 6 bases and J by 6 bases, with 12 bases between.

DNA of the CDR3: TGTGCCAGCAGCTTCAAGCGGTCCACAGATACGCAGTATTTT. Protein product: CASSFKRSTDTQYF. The J gene is TRBJ2-3, the V gene TRBV5-4; perhaps TRBD2 as D (5 bases). V shed 2 bases and J shed 2 bases, with 9 bases lying between them. The CDR3 contains 14 residues. The V gene's germline CDR1 is SGHNT and CDR2 YYREEE (reference sequence).

The rearrangement joins TRBV29-1 to TRBJ2-5; TRBD1 agrees at 7 bases. This CDR3 has 14 amino acids. Germline loops: CDR1 SQVTM, CDR2 ANQGSEA. After removal of 5 bases from V and 1 base from J, the junction contained 7 bases not matched to a gene. The CDR3 loop is CSVRGQALQETQYF. DNA for the CDR3: TGCAGCGTTAGAGGACAGGCCCTCCAAGAGACCCAGTACTTC.

This chain connects TRBV7-2 to TRBJ2-7; TRBD2 matches 7 bases. Trimming at V came to 4 bases and at J to 1 base, leaving 4 bases not matched to a gene. This CDR3 region has 14 residues. Germline V gene data show CDR1 as SGHTA and CDR2 as FQGNSA. The CDR3 DNA sequence: TGTGCCAGCAGCTCTCTAGCGGTGTCCTACGAGCAGTACTTC. As protein: CASSSLAVSYEQYF. Supplemented by reference TRBV7-2 and TRBJ2-7, the full variable domain reads GAGVSQSPSNKVTEKGKDVELRCDPISGHTALYWYRQSLGQGLEFLIYFQGNSAPDKSGLPSDRFSAERTGGSVSTLTIQRTQQEDSAVYLCASSSLAVSYEQYFGPGTRLTVT.

J is TRBJ2-2 and V is TRBV29-1, with 8 bases aligning to TRBD2. The V segment lost 4 bases and the J segment 5 bases; nucleotides outside the gene matches: 6. Per the germline V gene, CDR1 is SQVTM and CDR2 is ANQGSEA. The CDR3 is 14 amino acids. CDR3 DNA: TGCAGCGTTGTGGTTAGCGGGATGACCGGGGAGCTGTTTTTT. It is translated as CSVVVSGMTGELFF.